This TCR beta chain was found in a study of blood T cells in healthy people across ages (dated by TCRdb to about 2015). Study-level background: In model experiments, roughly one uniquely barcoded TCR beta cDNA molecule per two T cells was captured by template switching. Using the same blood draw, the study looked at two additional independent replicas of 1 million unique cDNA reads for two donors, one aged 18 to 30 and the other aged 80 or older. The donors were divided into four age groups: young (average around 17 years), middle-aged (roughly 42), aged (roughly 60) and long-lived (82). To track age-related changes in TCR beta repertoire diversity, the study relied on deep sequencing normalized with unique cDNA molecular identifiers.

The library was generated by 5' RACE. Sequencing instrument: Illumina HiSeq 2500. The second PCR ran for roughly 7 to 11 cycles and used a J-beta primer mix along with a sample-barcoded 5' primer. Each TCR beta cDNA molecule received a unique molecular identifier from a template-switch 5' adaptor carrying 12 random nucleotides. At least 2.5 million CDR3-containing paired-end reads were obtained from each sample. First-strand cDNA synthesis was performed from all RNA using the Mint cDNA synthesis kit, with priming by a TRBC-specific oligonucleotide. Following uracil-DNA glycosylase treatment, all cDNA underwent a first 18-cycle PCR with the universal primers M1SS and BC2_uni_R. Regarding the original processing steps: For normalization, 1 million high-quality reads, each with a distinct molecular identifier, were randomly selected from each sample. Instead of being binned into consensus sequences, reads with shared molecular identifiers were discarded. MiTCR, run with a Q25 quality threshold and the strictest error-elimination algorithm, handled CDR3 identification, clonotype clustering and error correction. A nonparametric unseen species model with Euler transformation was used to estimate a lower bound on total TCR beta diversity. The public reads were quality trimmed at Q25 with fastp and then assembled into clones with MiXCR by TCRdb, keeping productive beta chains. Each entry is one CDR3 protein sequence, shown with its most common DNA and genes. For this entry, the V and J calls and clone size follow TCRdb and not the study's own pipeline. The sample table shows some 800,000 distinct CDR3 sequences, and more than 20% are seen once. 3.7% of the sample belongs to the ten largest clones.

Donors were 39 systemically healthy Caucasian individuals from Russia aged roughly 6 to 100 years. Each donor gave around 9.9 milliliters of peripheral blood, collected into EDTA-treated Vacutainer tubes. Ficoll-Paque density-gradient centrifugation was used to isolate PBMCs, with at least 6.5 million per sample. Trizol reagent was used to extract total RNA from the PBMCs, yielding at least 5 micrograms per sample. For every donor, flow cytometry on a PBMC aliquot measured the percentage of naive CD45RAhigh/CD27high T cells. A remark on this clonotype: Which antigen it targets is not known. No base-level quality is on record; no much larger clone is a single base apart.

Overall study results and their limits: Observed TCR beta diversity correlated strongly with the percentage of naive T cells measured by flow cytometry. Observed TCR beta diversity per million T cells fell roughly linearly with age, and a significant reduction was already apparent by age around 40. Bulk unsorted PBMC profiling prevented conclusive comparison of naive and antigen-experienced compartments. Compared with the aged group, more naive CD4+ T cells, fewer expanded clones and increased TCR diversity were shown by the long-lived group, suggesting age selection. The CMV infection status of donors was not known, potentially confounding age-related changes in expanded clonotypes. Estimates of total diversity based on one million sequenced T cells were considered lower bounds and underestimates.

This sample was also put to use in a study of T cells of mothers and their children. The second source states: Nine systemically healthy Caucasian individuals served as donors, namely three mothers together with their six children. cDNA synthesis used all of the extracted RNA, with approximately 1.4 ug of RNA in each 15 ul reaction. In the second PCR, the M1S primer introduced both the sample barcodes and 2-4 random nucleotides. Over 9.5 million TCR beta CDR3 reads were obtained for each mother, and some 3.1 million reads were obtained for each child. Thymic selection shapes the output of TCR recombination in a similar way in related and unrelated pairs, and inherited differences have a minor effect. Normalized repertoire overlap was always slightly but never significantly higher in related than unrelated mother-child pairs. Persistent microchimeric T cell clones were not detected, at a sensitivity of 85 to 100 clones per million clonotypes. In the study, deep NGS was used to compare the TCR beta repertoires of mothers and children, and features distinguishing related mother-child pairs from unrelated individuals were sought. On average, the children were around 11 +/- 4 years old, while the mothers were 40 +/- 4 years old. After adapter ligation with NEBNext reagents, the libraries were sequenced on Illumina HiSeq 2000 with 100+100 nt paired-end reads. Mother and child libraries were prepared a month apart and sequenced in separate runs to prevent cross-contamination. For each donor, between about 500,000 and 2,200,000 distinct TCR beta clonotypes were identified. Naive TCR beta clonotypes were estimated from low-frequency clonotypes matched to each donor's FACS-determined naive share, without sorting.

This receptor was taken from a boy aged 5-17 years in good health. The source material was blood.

The nucleotide sequence reads TGTGCCAGCAGTAGCTCCACTAGCGGGGGGGGCTACGAGCAGTACTTC. Translation gives CASSSSTSGGGYEQYF. The sequence links TRBV12-3 or TRBV12-4 to TRBJ2-7; the central 13 bases match TRBD2. V is trimmed back by 5 bases and J by 3 bases, and the junction contains 7 bases that no gene match accounts for. Measured from the cysteine to the phenylalanine, the CDR3 is 16 residues long. Solely the CDR3 DNA is kept, with 48 bases framed from the first base.